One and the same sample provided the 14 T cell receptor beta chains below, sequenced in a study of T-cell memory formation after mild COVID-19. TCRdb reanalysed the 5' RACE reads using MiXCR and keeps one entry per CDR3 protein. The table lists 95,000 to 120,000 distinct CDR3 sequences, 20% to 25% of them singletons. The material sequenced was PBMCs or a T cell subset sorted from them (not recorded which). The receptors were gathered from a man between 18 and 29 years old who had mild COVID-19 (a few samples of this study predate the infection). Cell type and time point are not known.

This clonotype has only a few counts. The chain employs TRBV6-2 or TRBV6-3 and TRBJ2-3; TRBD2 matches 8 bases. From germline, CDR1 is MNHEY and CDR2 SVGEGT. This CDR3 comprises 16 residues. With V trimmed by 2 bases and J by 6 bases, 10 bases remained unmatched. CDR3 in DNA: TGTGCCAGCAGTTACCTTTCGCGGGGGGCCCGGGATACGCAGTATTTT. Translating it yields CASSYLSRGARDTQYF.

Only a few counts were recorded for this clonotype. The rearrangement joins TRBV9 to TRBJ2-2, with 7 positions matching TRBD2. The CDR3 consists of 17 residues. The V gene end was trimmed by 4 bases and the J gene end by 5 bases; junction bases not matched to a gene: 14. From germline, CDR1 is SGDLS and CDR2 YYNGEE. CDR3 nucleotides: TGTGCCAGCAGCACCCCGGGCGCGGGGGTACTTACCGGGGAGCTGTTTTTT. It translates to CASSTPGAGVLTGELFF.

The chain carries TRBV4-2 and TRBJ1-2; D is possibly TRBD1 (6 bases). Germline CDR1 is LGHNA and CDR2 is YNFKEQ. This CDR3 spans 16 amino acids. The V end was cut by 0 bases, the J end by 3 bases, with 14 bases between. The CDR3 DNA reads TGTGCCAGCAGCCAAGAGGGGGGCAGGGGTTACTATGGCTACACCTTC. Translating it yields CASSQEGGRGYYGYTF.

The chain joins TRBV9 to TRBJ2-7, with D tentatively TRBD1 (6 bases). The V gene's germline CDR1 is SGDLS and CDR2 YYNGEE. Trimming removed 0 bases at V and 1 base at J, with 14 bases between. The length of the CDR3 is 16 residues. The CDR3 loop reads CASSVEDRAPSYEQYF. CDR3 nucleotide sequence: TGTGCCAGCAGCGTAGAGGACAGAGCCCCTTCCTACGAGCAGTACTTC. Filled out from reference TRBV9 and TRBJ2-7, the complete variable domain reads DSGVTQTPKHLITATGQRVTLRCSPRSGDLSVYWYQQSLDQGLQFLIQYYNGEERAKGNILERFSAQQFPDLHSELNLSSLELGDSALYFCASSVEDRAPSYEQYFGPGTRLTVT.

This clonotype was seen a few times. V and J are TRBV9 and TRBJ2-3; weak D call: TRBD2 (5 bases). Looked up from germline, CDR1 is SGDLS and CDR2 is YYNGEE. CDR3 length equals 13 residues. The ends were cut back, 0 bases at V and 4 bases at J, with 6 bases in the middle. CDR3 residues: CASSVVSADTQYF. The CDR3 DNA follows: TGTGCCAGCAGCGTAGTTAGCGCAGATACGCAGTATTTT.

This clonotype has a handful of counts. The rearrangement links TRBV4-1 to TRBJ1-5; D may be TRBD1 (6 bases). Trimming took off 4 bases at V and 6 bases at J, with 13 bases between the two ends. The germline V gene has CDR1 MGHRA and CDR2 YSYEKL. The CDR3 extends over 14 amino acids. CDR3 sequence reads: CASSREGGSQPQHF. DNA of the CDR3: TGCGCCAGCAGCCGGGAGGGGGGTAGTCAGCCCCAGCATTTT.

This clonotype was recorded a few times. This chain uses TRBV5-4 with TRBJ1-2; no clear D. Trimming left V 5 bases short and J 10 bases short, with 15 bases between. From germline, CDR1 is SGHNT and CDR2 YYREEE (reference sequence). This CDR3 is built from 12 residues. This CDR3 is CASRYPADAYTF. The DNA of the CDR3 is TGTGCCAGCAGATATCCGGCAGATGCCTACACCTTC.

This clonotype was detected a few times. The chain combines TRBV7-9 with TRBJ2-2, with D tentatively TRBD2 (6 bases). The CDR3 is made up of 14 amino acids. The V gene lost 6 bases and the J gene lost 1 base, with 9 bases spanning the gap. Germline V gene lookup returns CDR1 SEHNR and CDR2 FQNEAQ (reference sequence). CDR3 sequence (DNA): TGTGCCAGCAGTTGGGACTGGAACACCGGGGAGCTGTTTTTT. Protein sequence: CASSWDWNTGELFF. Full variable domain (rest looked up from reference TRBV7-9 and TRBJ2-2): DTGVSQNPRHKITKRGQNVTFRCDPISEHNRLYWYRQTLGQGPEFLTYFQNEAQLEKSRLLSDRFSAERPKGSFSTLEIQRTEQGDSAMYLCASSWDWNTGELFFGEGSRLTVL.

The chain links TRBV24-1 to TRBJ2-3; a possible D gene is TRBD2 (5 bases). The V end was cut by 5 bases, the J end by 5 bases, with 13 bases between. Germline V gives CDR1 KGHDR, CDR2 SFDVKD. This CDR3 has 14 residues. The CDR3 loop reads CATSAPGLGDTQYF. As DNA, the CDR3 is TGTGCCACCAGTGCCCCGGGATTGGGAGATACGCAGTATTTT.

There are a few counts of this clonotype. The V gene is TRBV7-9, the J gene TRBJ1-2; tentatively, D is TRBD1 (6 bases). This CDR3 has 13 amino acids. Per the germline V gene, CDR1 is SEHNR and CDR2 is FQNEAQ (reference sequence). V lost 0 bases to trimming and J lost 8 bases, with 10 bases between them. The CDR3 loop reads CASSLAQGNGYTF. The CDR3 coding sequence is TGTGCCAGCAGCTTAGCGCAGGGGAACGGCTACACCTTC.

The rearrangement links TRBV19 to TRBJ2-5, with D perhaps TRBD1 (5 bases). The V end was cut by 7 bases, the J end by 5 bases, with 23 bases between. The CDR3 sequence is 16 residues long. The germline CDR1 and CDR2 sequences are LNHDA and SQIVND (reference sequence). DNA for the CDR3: TGTGCCAGTACCCCAAACCCACAGGCTCTTGCGGAGACCCAGTACTTC. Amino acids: CASTPNPQALAETQYF.

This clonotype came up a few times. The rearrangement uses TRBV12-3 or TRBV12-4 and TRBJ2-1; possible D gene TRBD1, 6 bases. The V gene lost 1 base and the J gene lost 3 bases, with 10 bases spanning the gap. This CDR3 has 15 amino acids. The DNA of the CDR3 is TGTGCCAGCAGTTTAGTAGACAGGCACTACAATGAGCAGTTCTTC. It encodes CASSLVDRHYNEQFF.

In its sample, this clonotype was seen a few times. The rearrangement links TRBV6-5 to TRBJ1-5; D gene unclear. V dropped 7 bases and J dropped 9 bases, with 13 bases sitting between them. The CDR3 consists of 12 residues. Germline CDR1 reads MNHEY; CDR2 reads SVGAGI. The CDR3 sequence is CASKSRIGPQHF. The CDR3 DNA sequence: TGTGCCAGCAAGTCCCGAATTGGGCCCCAGCATTTT.

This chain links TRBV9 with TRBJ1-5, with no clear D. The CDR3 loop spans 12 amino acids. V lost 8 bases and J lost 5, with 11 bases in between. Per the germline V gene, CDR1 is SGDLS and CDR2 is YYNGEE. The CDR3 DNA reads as TGTGCCAGGAGTGACGGGGATCAGCCCCAGCATTTT. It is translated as CARSDGDQPQHF.